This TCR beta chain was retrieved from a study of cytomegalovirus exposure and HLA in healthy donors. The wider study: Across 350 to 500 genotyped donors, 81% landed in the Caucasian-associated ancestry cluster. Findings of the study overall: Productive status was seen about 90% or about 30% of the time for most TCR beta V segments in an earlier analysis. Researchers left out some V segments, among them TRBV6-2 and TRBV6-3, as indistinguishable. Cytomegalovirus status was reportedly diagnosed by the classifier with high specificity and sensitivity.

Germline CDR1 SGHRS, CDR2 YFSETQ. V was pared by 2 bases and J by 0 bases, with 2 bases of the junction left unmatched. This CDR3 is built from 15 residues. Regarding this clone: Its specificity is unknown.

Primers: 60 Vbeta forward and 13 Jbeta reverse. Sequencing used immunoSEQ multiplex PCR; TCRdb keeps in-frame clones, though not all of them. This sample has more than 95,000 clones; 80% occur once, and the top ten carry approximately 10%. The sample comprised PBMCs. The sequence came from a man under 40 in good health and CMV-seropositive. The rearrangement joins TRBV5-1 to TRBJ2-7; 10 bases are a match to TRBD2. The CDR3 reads CASSFPSGGSYEQYF. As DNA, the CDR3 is TGCGCCAGCAGCTTCCCTAGCGGGGGCTCCTACGAGCAGTACTTC.